This is a list of T cell receptor beta chains from one sample in a study of blood T cell repertoires in COVID-19. Here immunoSEQ multiplex PCR was the method, and the copy in TCRdb shows in-frame clones only, minus some. The sample comprises around 70,000 clones, 65% to 85% of which are singletons, and 1.8% rests with the top ten. Sample: peripheral blood. The receptors come from a woman aged 55 to 70 with acute or convalescent COVID-19. Both conserved end residues are trimmed from each CDR3. A D gene is named only where the DNA matches it firmly.

>TRBJ1-1|TRBV28|NA
ASFTRVGYTEAF
>TRBJ1-1|TRBV7-9|TRBD1
ASSSERDRALMNTEAF
>TRBJ2-7|TRBV12-3/TRBV12-4|TRBD1
ASSSTGYEQY
>TRBJ1-2|TRBV6-5|NA
ASSLSGINNYGYT
>TRBJ1-5|TRBV19|NA
ASSRDNFNQPQH
>TRBJ1-4|TRBV29-1|NA
SVGGPEKLF
>TRBJ1-6|TRBV19|NA
ASSILVYNSPLH
>TRBJ1-2|TRBV24-1|TRBD1
ATSDAGQGVAGYT
>TRBJ1-2|TRBV19|TRBD1
ASVQGAGGYT
>TRBJ2-7|TRBV27|TRBD1
ASRPTGFFVYEQY
>TRBJ1-4|TRBV18|NA
ASSPIGDSIEKLF
>TRBJ1-6|TRBV7-2|NA
ASSALGGNNSPLH
>TRBJ2-5|TRBV24-1|TRBD1
ATSDRTGTGKETQY
>TRBJ1-2|TRBV7-8|NA
ARSLGGGQGFTGYT
>TRBJ1-2|TRBV24-1|TRBD1
ATRRTGSYGYT
>TRBJ2-3|TRBV7-3|TRBD2
ASSSGLAGYTDTQY
>TRBJ2-5|TRBV19|TRBD1
ASSTGTGPQETQY
>TRBJ1-6|TRBV12-5|NA
ASGQSNGTRGGYNSPLH
>TRBJ2-1|TRBV28|TRBD2
ASSEAGENEQF
>TRBJ1-1|TRBV19|NA
ASKRSELNTEAF
>TRBJ1-2|TRBV4-2|TRBD1
ASSQVVRGKDYGYT
>TRBJ1-5|TRBV24-1|NA
ATSGRGNQPQH
>TRBJ2-7|TRBV7-9|NA
ASSSWGGPAAEQY
>TRBJ2-3|TRBV7-7|NA
ASSLGQAGDTQY
>TRBJ1-2|TRBV3-1/TRBV3-2|NA
ASSQGQSSGYT
>TRBJ1-1|TRBV7-9|NA
ASSLDRHMNTEAF
>TRBJ1-1|TRBV6-1|TRBD1
ASSEARRRGTEAF
>TRBJ2-3|TRBV11-2|TRBD2
ASSLQRGPTDTQY
>TRBJ1-1|TRBV3-1/TRBV3-2|NA
ASSRFSGDHAF
>TRBJ1-5|TRBV6-5|NA
ASTRDTNQPQH
>TRBJ2-5|TRBV23-1|TRBD2
ASSGPGTRFLQTQY
>TRBJ2-7|TRBV7-2|TRBD2
ASSLVLAGVYEQY
>TRBJ2-7|TRBV29-1|TRBD2
SVAGLAGGLRYEQY
>TRBJ2-1|TRBV5-6|NA
ASSAQGSSEQF
>TRBJ1-2|TRBV6-8|NA
ASSYDTGSGYT
>TRBJ2-1|TRBV5-8|NA
ASNSGLDYNEQF
>TRBJ1-2|TRBV18|TRBD1
ASSQSGQGKGYT
>TRBJ1-1|TRBV18|TRBD1
ASSRDPQGVNTEAF
>TRBJ1-1|TRBV6-5|NA
ASSYSPLNTEAF
>TRBJ1-4|TRBV10-3|NA
AISESQASREKLF
>TRBJ1-6|TRBV6-1|TRBD1
ASRELGQGWNSPLH
>TRBJ2-7|TRBV2|NA
ASSPDRMSYEQY
>TRBJ1-5|TRBV5-1|TRBD1
ASSLGQGDNQPQH
>TRBJ2-1|TRBV18|TRBD2
ASSPPGTSGTREQF
>TRBJ1-2|TRBV7-9|NA
ASSLLGQGYGYT
>TRBJ2-1|TRBV6-1|TRBD2
ASSELASGAYEQF
>TRBJ1-1|TRBV7-2|NA
ASSHNTNTEAF
>TRBJ2-7|TRBV18|NA
ASSRPGTTYEQY
>TRBJ2-7|TRBV4-2|TRBD1
ASSWTGGYEQY
>TRBJ2-7|TRBV7-9|TRBD2
ASSLGGGPYEQY
>TRBJ2-1|TRBV2|NA
ASVRGTSYNEQF
>TRBJ1-2|TRBV28|TRBD1
ASSPRTGQGYGYT
>TRBJ1-2|TRBV13|NA
ASSLIGQILNYGYT
>TRBJ1-4|TRBV11-2|TRBD1
ASSLGGQGNEKLF
>TRBJ2-3|TRBV14|TRBD2
ASSQGPTSGGIWGTDTQY
>TRBJ1-2|TRBV19|NA
ASSIVQGRGYT
>TRBJ2-2|TRBV6-2/TRBV6-3|TRBD2
ASSFIPTSGRSGIKRELF
>TRBJ1-6|TRBV18|TRBD1
ASSPLGTANNSPLH
>TRBJ1-6|TRBV6-5|TRBD1
ASSYGTGRSNSPLH